This T cell receptor (beta chain) was recorded in a study of shared clonotypes between healthy human individuals. There were no recent acute infections or vaccinations among the donors, who were healthy HIV-negative adults. In germline, CDR1 is SGHTA, CDR2 FQGNSA. The CDR3 covers 16 residues. The ends were cut back, 1 base at V and 6 bases at J, with 19 bases in the middle. TCRdb keeps only in-frame clones here, not all; method: immunoSEQ multiplex PCR. The data contain fewer than 550,000 clones, around 79% of them seen just once; the ten biggest clones take up roughly an eighth. The sequenced sample was PBMCs. This receptor was taken from a woman between 35 and 50 years old in good health. Some clones in this sample may be carry-over from other donors' samples. The rearrangement joins TRBV7-2 to TRBJ2-7; D may be TRBD2 (5 bases). This CDR3 reads CASSLDVGVRRGEQYF. The CDR3 nucleotides are TGTGCCAGCAGCTTAGATGTTGGCGTCCGCCGGGGCGAGCAGTACTTC.